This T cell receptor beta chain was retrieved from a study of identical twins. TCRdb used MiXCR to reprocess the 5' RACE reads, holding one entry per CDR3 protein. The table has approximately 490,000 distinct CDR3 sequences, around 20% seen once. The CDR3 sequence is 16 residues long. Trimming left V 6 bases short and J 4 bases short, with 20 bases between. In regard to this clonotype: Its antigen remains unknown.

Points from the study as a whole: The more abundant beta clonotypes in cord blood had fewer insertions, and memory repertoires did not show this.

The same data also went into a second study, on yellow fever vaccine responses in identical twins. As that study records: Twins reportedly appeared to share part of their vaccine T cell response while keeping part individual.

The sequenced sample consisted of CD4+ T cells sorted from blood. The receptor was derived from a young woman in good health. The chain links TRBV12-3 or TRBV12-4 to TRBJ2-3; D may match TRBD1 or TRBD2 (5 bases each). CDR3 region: CASRGWDREGSDTQYF. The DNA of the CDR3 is TGTGCCAGCAGGGGTTGGGACCGTGAGGGTTCAGATACGCAGTATTTT.